Below, 18 T cell receptor beta chains from the same sample are listed, as sequenced in a study of pediatric ulcerative colitis. Rectal tissue came from one to two pinch biopsies taken at colonoscopy. This table comes from immunoSEQ multiplex PCR, and its TCRdb copy is limited to in-frame clones, with some not included. The sample lists 10,000 to 13,000 clones; roughly 82% were seen once. The sequenced material came from gut tissue. The receptors originated from a girl aged 10-17 years who was a control in a study of pediatric ulcerative colitis.

This chain joins TRBV5-8 and TRBJ1-5; D perhaps matches TRBD1 (6 bases). CDR3 length: 14 residues. V was clipped by 4 bases and J by 3 bases, with 11 bases between them. Germline V gene data show CDR1 as SGHTS and CDR2 as YDEGEE. The DNA for the CDR3 is TGTGCCAGCAGCCCGGACAGCTACAATCAGCCCCAGCATTTT. This encodes CASSPDSYNQPQHF. Complete variable domain (other parts from reference TRBV5-8 and TRBJ1-5): EAGVTQSPTHLIKTRGQQATLRCSPISGHTSVYWYQQALGLGLQFLLWYDEGEERNRGNFPPRFSGRQFPNYSSELNVNALELEDSALYLCASSPDSYNQPQHFGDGTRLSIL.

The genes are TRBV5-6 and TRBJ2-7; 8 bases match TRBD2. The CDR3 has 16 residues. With V trimmed by 0 bases and J by 0 bases, 5 bases remained unmatched. Germline CDR1 reads SGHDT; CDR2 reads YYEEEE. This CDR3 is CASSLGLARHSYEQYF. In DNA form, the CDR3 reads TGTGCCAGCAGCTTGGGACTAGCGCGGCACTCCTACGAGCAGTACTTC.

This rearrangement joins TRBV15 to TRBJ2-2; D is ambiguous. Germline V gene data show CDR1 as LNHNV and CDR2 as YYDKDF (reference sequence). The CDR3 is 13 amino acids. V gave up 0 bases and J gave up 6 bases, with 5 bases separating them. Written as DNA, the CDR3 is TGTGCCACCAGCAGAGATAACCCCGGGGAGCTGTTTTTT. This gives the protein CATSRDNPGELFF.

The rearrangement uses TRBV7-2 and TRBJ2-3, with D possibly being TRBD1 or TRBD2 (5 bases each). CDR3 length: 15 amino acids. From germline, CDR1 is SGHTA and CDR2 FQGNSA. V was cut by 3 bases and J by 7 bases, with 17 bases left in between. The DNA for the CDR3 is TGTGCCAGCAGCTTGTCCCGGGACCCGGGAAATACGCAGTATTTT. Translation gives CASSLSRDPGNTQYF.

V and J are TRBV6-5 and TRBJ2-1; 13 bases map to TRBD2. The ends lost 6 bases at V and 5 bases at J; junction bases unmatched: 7. The CDR3 is 16 residues long. Germline V gives CDR1 MNHEY, CDR2 SVGAGI. This chain's CDR3 is CASRYGLAGDHNEQFF. For the CDR3, the DNA is TGTGCCAGCAGATACGGACTAGCGGGAGACCACAATGAGCAGTTCTTC.

The chain has TRBV28 and TRBJ1-5; TRBD1 is a possible D gene (5 bases). CDR3 length equals 18 residues. Deletions cut 6 bases from V and 1 base from J, with 22 bases between. Germline CDR1 reads MDHEN; CDR2 reads SYDVKM. The CDR3 spells CASRRAKLGTRSNQPQHF. DNA for the CDR3: TGTGCCAGCAGAAGAGCAAAACTAGGGACGAGGAGCAATCAGCCCCAGCATTTT. The entire variable domain, with the rest obtained from reference TRBV28 and TRBJ1-5, is as follows: DVKVTQSSRYLVKRTGEKVFLECVQDMDHENMFWYRQDPGLGLRLIYFSYDVKMKEKGDIPEGYSVSREKKERFSLILESASTNQTSMYLCASRRAKLGTRSNQPQHFGDGTRLSIL.

This chain's CDR3 is CASSPTLYNEQFF. As DNA, the CDR3 is TGTGCCAGCAGCCCGACACTCTACAATGAGCAGTTCTTC. The chain couples TRBV6-6 to TRBJ2-1; D unclear. The CDR3 has 13 amino acids. The V end was cut by 6 bases, the J end by 3 bases, with 9 bases between. Germline values: CDR1 MNHNY, CDR2 SVGAGI (reference sequence).

This chain joins TRBV18 and TRBJ2-3; 12 bases match TRBD2. Germline V gene sequence: CDR1 KGHSH, CDR2 LQKENI. Trimming took 6 bases from V and 2 from J; bases not matched to a gene: 6. The CDR3 extends over 16 amino acids. The CDR3 sequence: CASSRRTSGDTDTQYF. The CDR3 DNA reads TGTGCCAGCTCTCGAAGGACTAGCGGGGACACAGATACGCAGTATTTT.

V gene TRBV19 combines with J gene TRBJ2-3; 10 bases match TRBD2. CDR1 is LNHDA and CDR2 is SQIVND in the germline V gene (reference sequence). V dropped 10 bases and J dropped 8; count of bases not matched to a gene: 9. The CDR3 totals 13 residues. In DNA form, the CDR3 reads TGTGCCACGAACCAGCGGGAGGGCCCTACGCAGTATTTT. This gives the protein CATNQREGPTQYF.

V and J are TRBV27 and TRBJ2-3; D remains unclear. With 0 bases removed from V and 5 bases from J, the gap between germline ends came to 9 bases. CDR1 and CDR2 from the germline V gene are MNHEY and SMNVEV (reference sequence). The CDR3 runs 14 residues. The CDR3 spells CASSLSPLKDTQYF. The CDR3 coding sequence is TGTGCCAGCAGTTTATCCCCTCTCAAAGATACGCAGTATTTT.

V gene TRBV6-1 combines with J gene TRBJ2-7; 10 positions agree with TRBD1. This CDR3 region has 15 residues. V trimming: 4 bases; J trimming: 4 bases; junction bases outside the gene matches: 7. The germline CDR1 and CDR2 sequences are MNHNS and SASEGT. CDR3 protein: CASSVLGQGEYEQYF. The CDR3 nucleotides read TGTGCCAGCAGTGTCCTCGGACAGGGGGAGTACGAGCAGTACTTC.

The chain couples TRBV7-9 to TRBJ1-3; no reliable D call. CDR1 is SEHNR, CDR2 FQNEAQ, per germline (reference sequence). This CDR3 spans 14 amino acids. The V end was cut by 5 bases, the J end by 7 bases, with 15 bases between. The CDR3 protein is CASSLSTRANTIYF. In DNA form, the CDR3 reads TGTGCCAGCAGCCTGTCTACGAGAGCGAACACCATATATTTT.

The rearrangement uses TRBV29-1 and TRBJ2-2, with TRBD2 matching over 7 bases. CDR3 size: 11 residues. CDR1 and CDR2 (germline): SQVTM, ANQGSEA. V lost 7 bases and J lost 6; bases outside the gene matches: 2. Here the CDR3 reads CSGSGPGELFF. DNA for the CDR3: TGCAGCGGTAGCGGGCCCGGGGAGCTGTTTTTT.

This chain uses TRBV10-2 with TRBJ2-7; TRBD2 agrees at 8 bases. CDR1 WSHSY and CDR2 SAAADI come from the germline V gene. The CDR3 has 14 amino acids. The V and J ends lost 2 bases and 3 bases, in that order; junction bases with no gene match: 3. CDR3 nucleotides: TGCGCCAGCAGTGAGCCCAGCGGGAGCTACGAGCAGTACTTC. This gives the protein CASSEPSGSYEQYF.

This clone was seen once. V and J are TRBV14 and TRBJ2-1; 10 bases line up with TRBD2. The ends lost 1 base at V and 0 bases at J; junction bases unmatched: 0. CDR1 and CDR2 (germline): SGHDN, FVKESK. The CDR3 has 16 residues. CDR3 region: CASSQASGSSYNEQFF. The CDR3 DNA reads TGTGCCAGCAGCCAAGCTAGCGGGAGCTCCTACAATGAGCAGTTCTTC.

V is TRBV9 and J is TRBJ1-4; 9 nucleotides agree with TRBD1. The V segment lost 4 bases and the J segment 8 bases; nucleotides outside the gene matches: 12. The CDR3 contains 16 residues. Germline V CDR1 and CDR2: SGDLS, YYNGEE. The CDR3 reads CASSPGPGQGREKLFF. The CDR3 nucleotides read TGTGCCAGCAGCCCTGGACCGGGACAGGGTCGCGAAAAACTGTTTTTT.

J is TRBJ2-1 and V is TRBV5-1; 8 bases agree with TRBD1. The germline CDR1 and CDR2 sequences are SGHRS and YFSETQ. The CDR3 has 16 residues. V dropped 4 bases and J dropped 3; count of bases not matched to a gene: 9. The CDR3 protein is CASSDRSGGGYNEQFF. DNA of the CDR3: TGCGCCAGCAGCGACCGTTCAGGGGGCGGCTACAATGAGCAGTTCTTC.

This clone appeared once. The chain employs TRBV28 and TRBJ1-2; 8 nucleotides agree with TRBD1. With 5 bases clipped from V and 5 bases from J, the junction kept 7 bases outside the gene matches. The CDR3 is made up of 14 amino acids. CDR1 and CDR2 (germline): MDHEN, SYDVKM. CDR3 amino acids: CASSRDRKVYGYTF. The CDR3 DNA reads as TGTGCCAGCAGTCGGGACAGGAAGGTATATGGCTACACCTTC.